This T cell receptor (beta chain) appears in the sequencing data of a study of blood T cell repertoires in COVID-19. V shed 5 bases and J 4 bases; nucleotides not matched to a gene: 4. Germline V gene sequence: CDR1 MRHNA, CDR2 SNTAGT. The CDR3 extends over 14 amino acids. Per the original methods: The authors estimated nucleated cell counts from reference gene primer amplification. Clones were read by immunoSEQ multiplex PCR, and TCRdb kept only the in-frame ones, dropping some. The V and J calls and the clone size are those of that table, but D and trimming were determined from the DNA. This sample yields about 480,000 clones, of which less than 90% are seen a single time; 6.5% to 9.5% belongs to the top ten.

The material sequenced was PBMCs or T cells enriched from blood (not recorded which). The chain uses TRBV6-4 and TRBJ2-1; 8 positions match TRBD2. The sequence derives from a woman aged 60-75 years who had recovered from COVID-19. This chain's CDR3 is CASSYAGGYNEQFF. CDR3 sequence (DNA): TGTGCCAGCAGTTACGCGGGGGGTTACAATGAGCAGTTCTTC.